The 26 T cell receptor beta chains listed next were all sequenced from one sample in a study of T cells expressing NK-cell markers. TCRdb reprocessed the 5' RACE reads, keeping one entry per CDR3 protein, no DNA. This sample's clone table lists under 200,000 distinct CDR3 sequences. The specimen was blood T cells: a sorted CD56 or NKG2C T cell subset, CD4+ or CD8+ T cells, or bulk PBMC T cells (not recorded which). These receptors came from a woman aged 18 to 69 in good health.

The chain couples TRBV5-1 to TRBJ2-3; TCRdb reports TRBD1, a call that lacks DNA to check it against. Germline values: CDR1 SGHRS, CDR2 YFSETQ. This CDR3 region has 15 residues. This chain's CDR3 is CASSLDRTGTDTQYF. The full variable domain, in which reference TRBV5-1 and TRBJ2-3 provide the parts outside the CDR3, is KAGVTQTPRYLIKTRGQQVTLSCSPISGHRSVSWYQQTPGQGLQFLFEYFSETQRNKGNFPGRFSGRQFSNSRSEMNVSTLELGDSALYLCASSLDRTGTDTQYFGPGTRLTVL.

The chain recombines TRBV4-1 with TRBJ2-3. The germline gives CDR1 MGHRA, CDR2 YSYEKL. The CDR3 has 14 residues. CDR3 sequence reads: CASRNPQSTDTQYF.

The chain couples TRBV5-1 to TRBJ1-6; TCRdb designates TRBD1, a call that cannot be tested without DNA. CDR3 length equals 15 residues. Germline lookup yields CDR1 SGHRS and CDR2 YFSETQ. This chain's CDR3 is CASSSIGDAGEPLHF.

The CDR3 sequence: CASSPGQGSYNSPLHF. The rearrangement links TRBV12-3 or TRBV12-4 to TRBJ1-6; absent DNA, TCRdb's TRBD1 call cannot be checked. This CDR3 contains 16 residues.

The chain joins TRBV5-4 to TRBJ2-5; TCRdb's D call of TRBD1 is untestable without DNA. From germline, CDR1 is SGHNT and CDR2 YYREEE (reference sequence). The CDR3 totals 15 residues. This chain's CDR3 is CASTPSGARQETQYF.

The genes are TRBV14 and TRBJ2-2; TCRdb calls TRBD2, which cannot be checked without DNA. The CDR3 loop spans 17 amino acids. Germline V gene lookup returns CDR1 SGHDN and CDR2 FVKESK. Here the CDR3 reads CASSQYLAGVLTGELFF.

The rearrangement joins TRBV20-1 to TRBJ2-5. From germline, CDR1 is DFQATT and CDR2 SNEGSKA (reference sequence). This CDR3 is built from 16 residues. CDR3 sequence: CSARGRGRRSSETQYF.

CDR3 residues: CASSLSSLAGENEQFF. The chain recombines TRBV5-1 with TRBJ2-1; the D call from TCRdb, TRBD2, cannot be confirmed without DNA. The CDR3 spans 16 residues. Germline V gene data show CDR1 as SGHRS and CDR2 as YFSETQ. Drawing the rest from reference TRBV5-1 and TRBJ2-1, the complete variable domain is KAGVTQTPRYLIKTRGQQVTLSCSPISGHRSVSWYQQTPGQGLQFLFEYFSETQRNKGNFPGRFSGRQFSNSRSEMNVSTLELGDSALYLCASSLSSLAGENEQFFGPGTRLTVL.

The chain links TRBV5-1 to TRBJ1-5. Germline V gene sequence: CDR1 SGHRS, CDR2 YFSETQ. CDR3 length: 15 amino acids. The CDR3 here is CASSSGLVDNQPQHF.

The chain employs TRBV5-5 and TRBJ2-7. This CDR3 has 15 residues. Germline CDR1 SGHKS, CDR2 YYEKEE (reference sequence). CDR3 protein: CASSWGTGASHEQYF.

The CDR3 here is CATSDGGGANEQFF. The chain links TRBV24-1 to TRBJ2-1; TCRdb names TRBD1, which stays unverified in the absence of DNA. Per germline, CDR1 KGHDR and CDR2 SFDVKD. This CDR3 comprises 14 residues.

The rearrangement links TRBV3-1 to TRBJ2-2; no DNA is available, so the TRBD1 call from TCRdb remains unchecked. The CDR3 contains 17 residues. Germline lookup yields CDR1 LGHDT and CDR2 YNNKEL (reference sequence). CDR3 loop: CASSQDGVGRGAGELFF.

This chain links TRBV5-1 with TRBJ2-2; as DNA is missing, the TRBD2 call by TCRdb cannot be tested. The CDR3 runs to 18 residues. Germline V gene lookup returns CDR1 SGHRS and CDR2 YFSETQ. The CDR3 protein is CASSIGLAGGGDTGELFF.

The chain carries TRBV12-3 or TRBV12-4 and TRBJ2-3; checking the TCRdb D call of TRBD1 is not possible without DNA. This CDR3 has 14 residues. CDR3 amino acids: CATKLGGGTDTQYF.

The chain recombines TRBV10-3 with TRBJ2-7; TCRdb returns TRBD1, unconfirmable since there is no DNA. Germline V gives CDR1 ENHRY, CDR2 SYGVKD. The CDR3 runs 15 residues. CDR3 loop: CAIPPGQGTSYEQYF.

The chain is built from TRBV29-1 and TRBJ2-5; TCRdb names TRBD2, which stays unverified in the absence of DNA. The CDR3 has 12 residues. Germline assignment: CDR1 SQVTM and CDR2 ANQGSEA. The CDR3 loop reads CSGRQGQETQYF. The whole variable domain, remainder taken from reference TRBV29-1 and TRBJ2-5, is SAVISQKPSRDICQRGTSLTIQCQVDSQVTMMFWYRQQPGQSLTLIATANQGSEATYESGFVIDKFPISRPNLTFSTLTVSNMSPEDSSIYLCSGRQGQETQYFGPGTRLLVL.

This CDR3 is CASSVRTSGGPEVGTQYF. This rearrangement joins TRBV2 to TRBJ2-5; TCRdb reports TRBD2, a call that lacks DNA to check it against. CDR1 and CDR2 from the germline V gene are SNHLY and FYNNEI. The CDR3 contains 18 residues.

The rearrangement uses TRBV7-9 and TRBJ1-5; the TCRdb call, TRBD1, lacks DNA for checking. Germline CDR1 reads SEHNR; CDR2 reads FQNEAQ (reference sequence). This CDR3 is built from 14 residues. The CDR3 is CASSFGQGDQPQHF.

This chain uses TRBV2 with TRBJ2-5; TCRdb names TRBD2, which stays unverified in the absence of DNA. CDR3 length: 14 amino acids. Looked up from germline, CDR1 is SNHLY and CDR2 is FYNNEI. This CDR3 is CASRGLAGQETQYF.

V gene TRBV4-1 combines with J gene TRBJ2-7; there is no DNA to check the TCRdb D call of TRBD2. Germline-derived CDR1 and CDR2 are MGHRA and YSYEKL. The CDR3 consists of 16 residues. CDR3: CASSSYSGRAFYEQYF.

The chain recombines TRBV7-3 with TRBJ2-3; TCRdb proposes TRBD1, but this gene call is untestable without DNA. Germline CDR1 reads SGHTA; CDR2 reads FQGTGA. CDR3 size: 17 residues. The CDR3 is CASSIGRGTPFTDTQYF.

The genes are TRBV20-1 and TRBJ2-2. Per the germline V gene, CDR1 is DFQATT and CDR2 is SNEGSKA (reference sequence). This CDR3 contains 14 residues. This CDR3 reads CSARGSSGTGELFF.

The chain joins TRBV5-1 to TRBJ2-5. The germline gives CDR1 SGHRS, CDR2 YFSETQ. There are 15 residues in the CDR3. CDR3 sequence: CASSSDRVSQETQYF.

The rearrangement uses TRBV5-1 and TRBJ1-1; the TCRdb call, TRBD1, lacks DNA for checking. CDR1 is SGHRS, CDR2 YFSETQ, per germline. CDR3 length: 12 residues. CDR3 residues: CASSLEGAEAFF.

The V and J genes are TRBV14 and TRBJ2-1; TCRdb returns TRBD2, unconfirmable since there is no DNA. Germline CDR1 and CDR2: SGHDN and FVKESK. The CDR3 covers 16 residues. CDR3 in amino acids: CASSQGGAGVDNEQFF.

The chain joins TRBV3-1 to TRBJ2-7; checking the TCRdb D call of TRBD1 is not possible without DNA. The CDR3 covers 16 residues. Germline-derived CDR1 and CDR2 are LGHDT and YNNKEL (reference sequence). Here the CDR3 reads CASSQVPPTSTYEQYF.